This T cell receptor beta chain was found in a study of metastatic and nonmetastatic thyroid tumors. Via MiXCR, TCRdb re-called the PCR reads. The sample has roughly 40,000 clones; about 17% are singletons. This CDR3 is 11 amino acids long. Trimming cost V 6 bases and J 5 bases, with 10 bases left between them. Germline V gene lookup returns CDR1 DFQATT and CDR2 SNEGSKA (reference sequence). This clone occurred many times. Every patient was untreated before thyroid surgery. The chain joins TRBV20-1 to TRBJ1-2; no reliable D call. The sample was blood. The clonotype originates from a female donor with papillary thyroid cancer or a benign thyroid nodule (not recorded which). Some clones in this sample may be carry-over from other donors' samples. DNA for the CDR3: TGCAGTGCCCCCACTAGTTATGGCTACACCTTC. Translated: CSAPTSYGYTF.